This note documents a single T cell receptor (beta chain) sequence. Its antigen is not known. Documented treatment: oral pan-JAK inhibitor, 5-10 mg twice daily. The sample comes from a study of CD8+ T cells in alopecia areata. The authors extracted RNA and reverse transcribed it into cDNA as the sequencing template. Method: immunoSEQ multiplex PCR; TCRdb's copy keeps in-frame clones and lacks some. This table has approximately 200,000 clones, about 60% appearing once. The V end lost 3 bases, the J end lost 5 bases, and 21 bases lay between the germline ends. CDR3 size: 16 residues. Germline V lookup: CDR1 SGHRS, CDR2 YFSETQ. Study-wide findings and caveats: Normal scalp had lower clonality than lesional scalp, with alopecia totalis/universalis lesions showing this most strongly. Against the mouse data, patients shared TCRs less clearly, possibly for HLA reasons. Having just one nonresponder leaves the connection between baseline CD8+ expansion and response unresolved.

This clonotype originated in a human donor with alopecia areata. The sequencing here drew on CD4+ T cells sorted from blood, taken at week 4, from a patient treated with tofacitinib. The rearrangement links TRBV5-1 to TRBJ2-7; the D gene is possibly TRBD1 (7 bases). The DNA for the CDR3 is TGCGCCAGCAGCTCTACGACAGGGACTTTGGGGAACGAGCAGTACTTC. This sequence encodes CASSSTTGTLGNEQYF.